Presented here are 31 T cell receptor beta chains from one specimen sequenced in a study of cytomegalovirus exposure and HLA in healthy donors (dated 2017 in TCRdb). Library generation was performed with the immunoSEQ multiplex PCR assay. For the multiplex PCR, a mixture combining 60 forward primers for TCR Vbeta segments and 13 reverse primers for TCR Jbeta segments was used. The clones in this table, taken by TCRdb from immuneACCESS, are in-frame only. Not every clone is retained; where verified, under half of the shortfall comes from an unresolved V gene, and the cause of the rest is unknown. The sample table shows over 150,000 clones, and about 80% are seen once. 1.4% of the sample comes from the top ten. Sequencing used PBMCs. The receptors originated from a woman aged 25 to 39 in good health and CMV-seropositive.

This clone was picked up a small number of times. The chain employs TRBV2 and TRBJ1-5; 11 bases match TRBD1. CDR1 is SNHLY, CDR2 FYNNEI, per germline. V shed 3 bases and J 7 bases; nucleotides not matched to a gene: 5. This CDR3 region has 15 residues. CDR3 nucleotide sequence: TGTGCCAGCAGTGATATGGGACAGGGGGGACAGCCCCAGCATTTT. It translates to CASSDMGQGGQPQHF.

J is TRBJ2-1 and V is TRBV11-2, with D possibly matching TRBD2 (6 bases). Deletions cut 2 bases from V and 0 bases from J, with 11 bases between. Germline values: CDR1 SGHAT, CDR2 FQNNGV. CDR3 length equals 16 residues. The CDR3 spells CASSLYGGTSYNEQFF. The CDR3 nucleotides read TGTGCCAGCAGCTTATATGGCGGGACCTCCTACAATGAGCAGTTCTTC.

V usage is TRBV5-1 and J usage is TRBJ2-5, with TRBD1 matching 9 bases. Germline values: CDR1 SGHRS, CDR2 YFSETQ. CDR3 length: 15 amino acids. Trimming cost V 0 bases and J 12 bases; bases outside gene matches: 12. CDR3 in amino acids: CASSLDPGQGYPKYF. CDR3 coding DNA: TGCGCCAGCAGCTTGGACCCGGGACAGGGTTATCCTAAGTACTTC.

The V and J genes are TRBV7-6 and TRBJ2-7; D gene ambiguous. The germline V and J ends were trimmed by 5 bases and 4 bases, with 9 bases remaining between them. The V gene's germline CDR1 is SGHVS and CDR2 FNYEAQ. The CDR3 runs 12 residues. For the CDR3, the DNA is TGTGCCAGCAGCCCAACAGTGTACGAGCAGTACTTC. This translates into CASSPTVYEQYF.

This sequence joins TRBV19 and TRBJ1-1, with a weak D call TRBD1 (5 bases). Germline CDR1 LNHDA, CDR2 SQIVND (reference sequence). The CDR3 runs to 14 residues. V was clipped by 10 bases and J by 5 bases, with 20 bases between them. The chain's CDR3 is CATGGGFLGTEAFF. As DNA, the CDR3 is TGTGCCACCGGGGGAGGGTTTCTGGGGACTGAAGCTTTCTTT.

The rearrangement joins TRBV6-5 to TRBJ2-5; 11 bases line up with TRBD2. The CDR3 consists of 15 residues. Germline V gene lookup returns CDR1 MNHEY and CDR2 SVGAGI. Losses at the gene ends were 0 bases for V and 5 bases for J; bases not matched to a gene: 2. As DNA, the CDR3 is TGTGCCAGCAGTTACTCACTAGCGGGAGTGGAGACCCAGTACTTC. Amino acid sequence: CASSYSLAGVETQYF.

This chain connects TRBV7-2 to TRBJ2-7, with 8 bases matching TRBD2. V was clipped by 1 base and J by 3 bases; unmatched bases: 14. The CDR3 has 18 residues. Germline-derived CDR1 and CDR2 are SGHTA and FQGNSA. CDR3 in DNA: TGTGCCAGCAGCTTAGGACTTGGGCTACTAGCGGCGATCTACGAGCAGTACTTC. This translates into CASSLGLGLLAAIYEQYF. Drawing the rest from reference TRBV7-2 and TRBJ2-7, the complete variable domain is GAGVSQSPSNKVTEKGKDVELRCDPISGHTALYWYRQSLGQGLEFLIYFQGNSAPDKSGLPSDRFSAERTGGSVSTLTIQRTQQEDSAVYLCASSLGLGLLAAIYEQYFGPGTRLTVT.

The rearrangement uses TRBV2 and TRBJ1-4; a possible D gene is TRBD1 (6 bases). Between the trimmed V and J ends, which lost 6 bases and 7 bases, there was a span of 15 bases. The CDR3 loop spans 14 amino acids. Per germline, CDR1 SNHLY and CDR2 FYNNEI. CDR3 residues: CASSVQGSGEKLFF. CDR3 in DNA: TGTGCCAGCAGCGTGCAGGGGTCAGGTGAAAAACTGTTTTTT.

In this sample, this clone turned up a few times. This rearrangement joins TRBV4-1 to TRBJ2-3; 11 bases align to TRBD2. This CDR3 contains 18 residues. In germline, CDR1 is MGHRA, CDR2 YSYEKL. Losses at the gene ends were 2 bases for V and 0 bases for J; bases not matched to a gene: 7. The CDR3 loop reads CASSQPLGLAASTDTQYF. The CDR3, as DNA: TGCGCCAGCAGCCAACCATTGGGACTAGCGGCCAGCACAGATACGCAGTATTTT.

The chain links TRBV27 to TRBJ2-7, with D perhaps TRBD2 (7 bases). Looked up from germline, CDR1 is MNHEY and CDR2 is SMNVEV (reference sequence). CDR3 length equals 16 residues. Trimming removed 2 bases at V and 2 bases at J, with 16 bases between. CDR3 loop: CASSLKLGGQTYEQYF. CDR3 nucleotides: TGTGCCAGCAGTTTAAAACTCGGGGGGCAAACCTACGAGCAGTACTTC.

V is TRBV6-5 and J is TRBJ2-1; the match to TRBD2 covers 10 bases. The CDR3 loop spans 13 amino acids. The junction had 3 bases not matched to a gene; V was cut back by 9 bases and J by 4 bases. Germline V lookup: CDR1 MNHEY, CDR2 SVGAGI. The CDR3, as DNA: TGTGCCAGAAGCGGGGGGGCTTACAATGAGCAGTTCTTC. Translation gives CARSGGAYNEQFF.

This chain connects TRBV29-1 to TRBJ2-7; 10 bases are shared with TRBD2. The germline gives CDR1 SQVTM, CDR2 ANQGSEA. V trimming: 4 bases; J trimming: 3 bases; junction bases outside the gene matches: 6. The CDR3 spans 14 residues. In DNA form, the CDR3 reads TGCAGCGTTGGGCGTTCTAGCGGGAGCTACGAGCAGTACTTC. Translation: CSVGRSSGSYEQYF.

The sample holds a few counts of this clone. V is TRBV11-2 and J is TRBJ2-2, with D perhaps TRBD1 (5 bases). Deletions cut 8 bases from V and 1 base from J, with 8 bases between. Germline V gene data show CDR1 as SGHAT and CDR2 as FQNNGV. This CDR3 region has 13 residues. This CDR3 is CASSGQNTGELFF. The DNA for the CDR3 is TGTGCCAGCTCAGGACAGAACACCGGGGAGCTGTTTTTT.

The rearrangement joins TRBV30 to TRBJ1-5; D unresolved. The CDR3 runs to 14 residues. Germline V gene data show CDR1 as GTSNPN and CDR2 as SVGIG (reference sequence). V lost 4 bases, J lost 0 bases, and 10 bases lay in between. The DNA of the CDR3 is TGTGCCTGGACGCCCGGACTTAGCAATCAGCCCCAGCATTTT. This translates into CAWTPGLSNQPQHF.

The V call is TRBV6-4, the J call TRBJ2-3; TRBD2 matches 8 bases. This CDR3 region has 16 residues. The ends lost 4 bases at V and 1 base at J; junction bases unmatched: 7. CDR1 and CDR2 from the germline V gene are MRHNA and SNTAGT. DNA for the CDR3: TGTGCCAGCAGTGGCACAGCGGGAGCTGGCACAGATACGCAGTATTTT. This gives the protein CASSGTAGAGTDTQYF.

The gene calls are TRBV19 and TRBJ1-1; D is possibly TRBD1 (6 bases). Trimming pared 7 bases from V and 0 bases from J, leaving 15 bases between. Germline V gene sequence: CDR1 LNHDA, CDR2 SQIVND (reference sequence). The CDR3 contains 15 residues. CDR3 amino acids: CASTESGGLNTEAFF. CDR3 nucleotides: TGTGCCAGTACTGAATCGGGGGGGCTGAACACTGAAGCTTTCTTT. The complete variable domain, with remaining parts taken from reference TRBV19 and TRBJ1-1, reads DGGITQSPKYLFRKEGQNVTLSCEQNLNHDAMYWYRQDPGQGLRLIYYSQIVNDFQKGDIAEGYSVSREKKESFPLTVTSAQKNPTAFYLCASTESGGLNTEAFFGQGTRLTVV.

This clone was seen a single time. The CDR3 reads CASSKQEAAYEQYF. The CDR3 nucleotides read TGTGCCAGCAGTAAGCAAGAGGCGGCATACGAGCAGTACTTC. The rearrangement links TRBV6-5 to TRBJ2-7; D ambiguous. Trimming removed 5 bases at V and 4 bases at J, with 15 bases between. This CDR3 is 14 amino acids long. Germline V gene data show CDR1 as MNHEY and CDR2 as SVGAGI.

This clone appeared once. The chain is built from TRBV11-2 and TRBJ2-3, with a possible D match to TRBD2 (7 bases). CDR1 and CDR2 (germline): SGHAT, FQNNGV. The CDR3 has 17 residues. V lost 5 bases to trimming and J lost 1 base, with 19 bases between them. The CDR3 region is CASSQGGAGTGTDTQYF. The CDR3 DNA reads TGTGCCAGCAGCCAAGGGGGGGCGGGGACCGGCACAGATACGCAGTATTTT.

V and J are TRBV6-1 and TRBJ2-7; TRBD1 is a possible D gene (6 bases). V gave up 6 bases and J gave up 2 bases, with 14 bases separating them. The CDR3 length is 14 residues. CDR1 and CDR2 from the germline V gene are MNHNS and SASEGT. The CDR3 region is CASRPHRDPYEQYF. The CDR3 DNA reads TGTGCCAGCAGGCCCCACAGGGACCCCTACGAGCAGTACTTC.

The chain carries TRBV27 and TRBJ1-4; no firm D call. The germline V gene has CDR1 MNHEY and CDR2 SMNVEV (reference sequence). CDR3 length equals 18 residues. The germline V and J ends were trimmed by 0 bases and 5 bases, with 19 bases remaining between them. The CDR3 DNA follows: TGTGCCAGCAGTTTATCGGCGGTTTTCGGGGTTGGGAATGAAAAACTGTTTTTT. This codes for CASSLSAVFGVGNEKLFF.

In its sample, this clone was seen a few times. This chain uses TRBV28 with TRBJ1-1; D is unresolved. The germline V gene encodes CDR1 MDHEN and CDR2 SYDVKM. This CDR3 comprises 13 residues. V dropped 3 bases and J dropped 0 bases, with 5 bases sitting between them. CDR3 loop: CASSFSVNTEAFF. Written as DNA, the CDR3 is TGTGCCAGCAGTTTTAGTGTGAACACTGAAGCTTTCTTT.

CDR3 bases: TGTGCCAGCATTCGTACTAGCGGGCCACAAGAGACCCAGTACTTC. It specifies CASIRTSGPQETQYF. The chain combines TRBV11-3 with TRBJ2-5; 9 positions agree with TRBD2. CDR1 is SGHNT and CDR2 is YENEEA in the germline V gene. V lost 7 bases and J lost 2; bases outside the gene matches: 8. There are 15 residues in the CDR3.

V gene TRBV11-2 combines with J gene TRBJ2-3; 8 bases line up with TRBD2. This CDR3 has 16 residues. V lost 2 bases, J lost 5 bases, and 9 bases stayed unmatched. CDR1 is SGHAT and CDR2 is FQNNGV in the germline V gene. The CDR3 DNA sequence: TGTGCCAGCAGCTTATTAATGGCGGGAGGAGGAGATACGCAGTATTTT. Translation: CASSLLMAGGGDTQYF.

The chain is built from TRBV25-1 and TRBJ1-5, with 8 positions matching TRBD1. Unmatched junction bases numbered 6, after V lost 1 base and J lost 4 bases. The CDR3 covers 16 residues. Germline assignment: CDR1 MGHDK and CDR2 SYGVNS. The CDR3 nucleotides are TGTGCCAGCAGTGAATCGGGGACAGGTCGTAATCAGCCCCAGCATTTT. Amino acid sequence: CASSESGTGRNQPQHF.

The rearrangement joins TRBV19 to TRBJ1-2, with 9 bases lining up with TRBD1. The CDR3 is 15 amino acids. Per the germline V gene, CDR1 is LNHDA and CDR2 is SQIVND (reference sequence). J was trimmed by 3 bases and V by 7 bases; bases with no gene match: 9. CDR3 sequence: CASTSPGTGYYGYTF. In DNA form, the CDR3 reads TGTGCCAGTACGTCTCCCGGGACAGGGTACTATGGCTACACCTTC.

This sequence joins TRBV6-5 and TRBJ2-7; 7 bases agree with TRBD1. V was clipped by 5 bases and J by 3 bases; unmatched bases: 10. Germline V gene sequence: CDR1 MNHEY, CDR2 SVGAGI. This CDR3 comprises 15 residues. The CDR3 DNA is TGTGCCAGCAGTCCGCGACAGGGACGCAACTACGAGCAGTACTTC. As protein: CASSPRQGRNYEQYF.

This clone was counted once. V usage is TRBV6-4 and J usage is TRBJ1-1; 8 bases line up with TRBD1. V was pared by 2 bases and J by 0 bases, with 2 bases of the junction left unmatched. Germline lookup yields CDR1 MRHNA and CDR2 SNTAGT. The CDR3 runs 15 residues. The CDR3 region has the DNA TGTGCCAGCAGTGACATGGGACAGGTGAACACTGAAGCTTTCTTT. Translation gives CASSDMGQVNTEAFF.

The chain joins TRBV14 to TRBJ1-4, with D perhaps matching TRBD1 (5 bases). V lost 3 bases to trimming and J lost 6 bases, with 11 bases between them. The CDR3 covers 14 residues. CDR1 is SGHDN, CDR2 FVKESK, per germline. The CDR3 spells CASSQAGRDEKLFF. CDR3 DNA sequence: TGTGCCAGCAGCCAGGCGGGACGGGATGAAAAACTGTTTTTT.

As concerns this clone: The sample contains more than one DNA sequence encoding this CDR3. V and J are TRBV27 and TRBJ2-7; 8 nucleotides align to TRBD1. Germline CDR1 is MNHEY and CDR2 is SMNVEV (reference sequence). This CDR3 has 13 amino acids. The trim removed 3 bases at V and 3 bases at J, leaving 1 base unmatched. The CDR3 protein is CASSFGQGYEQYF. The CDR3 nucleotides read TGTGCCAGCAGTTTCGGACAGGGCTACGAGCAGTACTTC.

With regard to this clone: The conserved final phenylalanine or tryptophan is absent from the CDR3, which likely points to a read error. Because the CDR3's place on the DNA is in doubt, the DNA is left out and the CDR3 is given as listed by TCRdb. V and J are TRBV6-1 and TRBJ1-2; TRBD1 reflects the table's D call only, with no check against the DNA. The V gene's germline CDR1 is MNHNS and CDR2 SASEGT. The CDR3 is made up of 13 amino acids, end residues included. The CDR3 region is CASSEFPTDGHMS.

The rearrangement uses TRBV28 and TRBJ1-2; no clear D. V lost 8 bases and J lost 4, with 20 bases in between. CDR3 length equals 15 residues. The germline gives CDR1 MDHEN, CDR2 SYDVKM. The CDR3 DNA reads TGTGCCAGCTCCGTGACGCCGGGGTCCCTCTATGGCTACACCTTC. It encodes CASSVTPGSLYGYTF.